This record covers a single T cell receptor (beta chain). This receptor's antigen is unknown. No much larger clone exists at a distance of one base, and base qualities are not known. TCRbeta CDR3 regions were amplified from genomic DNA using the immunoSEQ Assay, a bias-controlled multiplex PCR. The paper's processing steps were these. Nucleated cell counts per sample were estimated from amplification of reference gene primers within the assay. Sequence reads were collapsed and filtered to measure the absolute abundance of every unique TCRbeta CDR3 rearrangement. For each sample, productive Simpson clonality was calculated by taking the square root of Simpson's diversity index across productive rearrangements. What TCRdb holds here is the immuneACCESS table cut down to in-frame rearrangements. Part of the clones is not present; checked against another copy, under half of the missing clones reflect an unresolved V gene, and the others are unexplained. V, J and clone size derive from that table, while D and trimming were established from the DNA sequence. This sample gives 200,000 or so clones in total; around 92% of them show up just once. Jointly, the top ten make up approximately 7.6% of the sample.

Participants in the prospective study were enrolled through a virtual design, were aged roughly 18 to 90 years, and lived in roughly 26 United States geographic areas. Cohort assignment in the prospective study relied on participant-reported clinical history from a screening survey and a study questionnaire. ImmuneRACE Cohort 3 recovered participants were defined by two consecutive negative NP/OP PCR tests, healthcare professional clearance, or symptom resolution. Each participant in the prospective study had whole blood, serum and a nasopharyngeal or oropharyngeal swab collected by mobile phlebotomists. Additional blood draws and questionnaires over an approximately 2-month period could optionally be provided by prospective study participants. Before DNA extraction, blood samples from the prospective study were shipped at room temperature or frozen. Between the V and J ends, shortened by 2 bases and 5 bases respectively, the junction contains 6 bases. Measured from the cysteine to the phenylalanine, the CDR3 is 13 residues long. Left in the record is the CDR3 DNA by itself, 39 bases read in frame from the first base. CDR1 and CDR2 are drawn from the germline V gene: SGHAT, FQNNGV.

These data come from a study of blood T cell repertoires in COVID-19 (dated by TCRdb to 2018 to 2021). Regarding the complete study: Samples from collaborators originated in the United States, Italy and Spain and spanned both the acute and convalescent phases of COVID-19. The prospective study material was composed of cDNA or gDNA derived from T cells, B-cell-depleted T cells, or PBMCs. Subjects who had been exposed to COVID-19, were actively infected with it, or had recovered from it provided the deeply sampled blood TCRbeta repertoires that made up the dataset. The repertoires were made available in a free public database intended to serve as a resource for research on the immune response to SARS-CoV-2. The samples were drawn from the first 160 participants of the ongoing ImmuneRACE study and from over 950 subjects provided by 6 global collaborators. The sample metadata nearly always contained a de-identified subject ID, COVID-19 status, age in years and sex. Where available, HLA class I and class II types were obtained from metadata supplied by the sample provider rather than from assay-based typing.

The research as a whole found: How much clinical and demographic metadata was included differed by source and by participant, and the metadata was provided uncurated.

Material for sequencing was PBMCs or T cells enriched from blood (not recorded which). This clonotype originated in a woman under 30 who had recovered from COVID-19. The chain uses TRBV11-2 and TRBJ2-2; no D gene is confidently identified. The CDR3 protein: CASSLLRTGELFF. In nucleotide form, the sequence is TGTGCCAGCAGCTTACTCAGGACCGGGGAGCTGTTTTTT.